This T cell receptor beta chain comes out of a study of T-cell reconstitution after alpha-beta-depleted transplantation in children. The study, taken as a whole, reports: T-cell numbers and diversity one year post-transplant derived largely from freshly generated T cells.

Looked up from germline, CDR1 is SGHVS and CDR2 is FQNEAQ. This CDR3 is 13 amino acids long. This clonotype was seen ten or more times. What it recognizes is unknown. One end of the junction is discordant with germline, which a read error may explain. TCRbeta library preparation incorporated unique molecular identifiers. TCRdb passed the PCR reads through MiXCR, listing each CDR3 protein once. Here the sample spans under 300,000 distinct CDR3 sequences, 11% being singletons. This chain joins TRBV7-8 and TRBJ1-4, with unresolved D. This material consisted of peripheral blood, taken 180 days after TCRalphabeta/CD19-depleted stem cell transplant. The clonotype originates from a male patient under 10 years old who had a stem cell transplant for chronic granulomatous disease, so the T cells may come from the graft donor. This CDR3 reads CASGFRGNEKLFF. The DNA for the CDR3 is TGTGCCAGCGGCTTTCGCGGTAATGAAAAACTGTTTTTT.